This T cell receptor beta chain was sequenced for a study of Graves' ophthalmopathy and Graves' hyperthyroidism. In the study overall: Hyperthyroidism qualified as stable when ophthalmopathy did not develop within 18 months of follow-up.

The TCR beta CDR3 regions underwent amplification from RNA transcripts. A first-round RT-PCR used HTBI primers, followed by a second-round multiplex PCR. MiXCR was run by TCRdb on the multiplex PCR reads, yielding one entry per CDR3 protein. Counted here are approximately 1.2 million distinct CDR3 sequences, about 38% occurring once; the ten biggest clones make up more than 9.5%. Germline lookup yields CDR1 SGHDN and CDR2 FVKESK. V was cut by 3 bases and J by 4 bases, with 6 bases left in between. This CDR3 has 13 amino acids. The TCR sequence derives from an adult man with Graves' hyperthyroidism. Sequencing used peripheral blood or thyroid tissue (not recorded which). This chain joins TRBV14 and TRBJ1-4; D unclear. The CDR3 here is CASSQGINEKLFF. The DNA of the CDR3 is TGTGCCAGCAGCCAGGGGATTAATGAAAAACTGTTTTTT.